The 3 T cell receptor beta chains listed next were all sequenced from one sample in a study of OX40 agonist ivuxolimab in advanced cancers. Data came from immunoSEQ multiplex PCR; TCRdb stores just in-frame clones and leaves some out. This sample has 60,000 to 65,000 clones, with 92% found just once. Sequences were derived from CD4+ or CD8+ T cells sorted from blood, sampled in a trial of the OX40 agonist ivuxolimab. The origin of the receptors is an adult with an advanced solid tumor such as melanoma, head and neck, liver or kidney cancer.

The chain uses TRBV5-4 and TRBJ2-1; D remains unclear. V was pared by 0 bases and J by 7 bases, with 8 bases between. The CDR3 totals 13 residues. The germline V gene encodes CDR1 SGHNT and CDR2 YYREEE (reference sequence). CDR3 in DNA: TGTGCCAGCAGCTTGGAGACAAGGAATGAGCAGTTCTTC. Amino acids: CASSLETRNEQFF.

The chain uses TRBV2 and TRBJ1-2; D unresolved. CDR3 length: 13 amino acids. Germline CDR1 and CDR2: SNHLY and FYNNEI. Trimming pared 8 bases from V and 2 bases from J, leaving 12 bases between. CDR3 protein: CASRSTLNYGYTF. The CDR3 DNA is TGTGCCAGCCGATCGACACTAAACTATGGCTACACCTTC.

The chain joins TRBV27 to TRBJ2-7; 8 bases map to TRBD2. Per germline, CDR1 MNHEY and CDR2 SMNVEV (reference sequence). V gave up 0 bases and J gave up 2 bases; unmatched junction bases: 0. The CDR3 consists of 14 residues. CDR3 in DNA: TGTGCCAGCAGTTTATCTAGCGGGGCCTACGAGCAGTACTTC. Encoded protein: CASSLSSGAYEQYF.